The sequence of this T cell receptor (beta chain) was determined in a study of T cell responses to AZD1222 COVID-19 vaccine. Regarding the study as a whole: Targets within unmutated variant regions were reportedly found for nearly half of spike-specific TCRs. Mapped onto spike, vaccine-associated CD4 TCRs spanned it and were dominant at 160-218 and 743-854.

Here immunoSEQ multiplex PCR was the method, and the copy in TCRdb shows in-frame clones only, minus some. This sample has 90,000 to 130,000 clones; approximately 89% occur once, and the top ten carry roughly 3.2%. A remark on this clone: Its antigen is undetermined.

The material was peripheral blood, obtained on day 0 of MenACWY control vaccination. The clonotype originates from an adult in good health.

In DNA form, the CDR3 reads TGTGCCAGCAGTTTCACCGGGGAGCTGTTTTTT. This sequence encodes CASSFTGELFF. J is TRBJ2-2 and V is TRBV6-6; D unresolved. The length of the CDR3 is 11 residues. The V and J ends lost 4 bases and 4 bases respectively, with 1 base between them. The germline CDR1 and CDR2 sequences are MNHNY and SVGAGI (reference sequence).